The 24 T cell receptor beta chains reported below all come from one sample, sequenced in a study of cytomegalovirus exposure and HLA in healthy donors. Use of 60 Vbeta and 13 Jbeta primers characterized the PCR. TCRdb's table, derived via immunoSEQ multiplex PCR, lists solely in-frame clones and lacks some. The sample gives approximately 170,000 clones, roughly 85% of which show up once; over 2.5% is in the top ten. Sequencing used PBMCs. Receptor source: a young man in good health and CMV-seropositive.

CDR3 coding DNA: TGTGCCAGTAGTATCGGAGTGTTAGAACACAATGAGCAGTTCTTC. It yields the protein CASSIGVLEHNEQFF. The chain has TRBV19 and TRBJ2-1; D uncertain. The CDR3 consists of 15 residues. V shed 3 bases and J shed 5 bases, with 14 bases lying between them. CDR1 is LNHDA and CDR2 is SQIVND in the germline V gene (reference sequence).

The chain uses TRBV6-5 and TRBJ1-4; TRBD1 matches at 7 bases. Germline V gives CDR1 MNHEY, CDR2 SVGAGI. Trimming cost V 6 bases and J 7 bases; bases outside gene matches: 8. The CDR3 contains 14 residues. CDR3 protein: CASSPTGAAEKLFF. Here the CDR3 DNA reads TGTGCCAGCAGCCCAACAGGGGCGGCTGAAAAACTGTTTTTT.

In this sample, this clone turned up a few times. The chain combines TRBV25-1 with TRBJ1-5, with D possibly being TRBD1 (5 bases). There are 13 residues in the CDR3. CDR1 and CDR2 (germline): MGHDK, SYGVNS. V lost 4 bases and J lost 7, with 11 bases in between. Here the CDR3 DNA reads TGTGCCAGCAGTGCGACAGTAACCCAGCCCCAGCATTTT. Translating gives CASSATVTQPQHF. Using reference TRBV25-1 and TRBJ1-5 for the parts outside the CDR3, the full variable domain is EADIYQTPRYLVIGTGKKITLECSQTMGHDKMYWYQQDPGMELHLIHYSYGVNSTEKGDLSSESTVSRIRTEHFPLTLESARPSHTSQYLCASSATVTQPQHFGDGTRLSIL.

Notes on this clone: The sample holds other DNA sequences that translate to the same CDR3. J is TRBJ2-5 and V is TRBV5-1; possibly TRBD2 for D (5 bases). The germline V and J ends were trimmed by 4 bases and 2 bases, with 9 bases remaining between them. There are 13 residues in the CDR3. Germline loops: CDR1 SGHRS, CDR2 YFSETQ. The CDR3 DNA is TGCGCCAGCAGCCTGGGGAGACAAGAGACCCAGTACTTC. Its protein is CASSLGRQETQYF.

This chain uses TRBV9 with TRBJ2-2; D might be TRBD1 (6 bases). Germline CDR1 reads SGDLS; CDR2 reads YYNGEE. CDR3 length equals 17 residues. V shed 0 bases and J shed 3 bases, with 15 bases lying between them. The CDR3 DNA reads TGTGCCAGCAGCGTAGTTTCGAGGGGGTTCGACACCGGGGAGCTGTTTTTT. Translation gives CASSVVSRGFDTGELFF. Together with reference TRBV9 and TRBJ2-2, the CDR3 gives the full variable domain: DSGVTQTPKHLITATGQRVTLRCSPRSGDLSVYWYQQSLDQGLQFLIQYYNGEERAKGNILERFSAQQFPDLHSELNLSSLELGDSALYFCASSVVSRGFDTGELFFGEGSRLTVL.

The chain combines TRBV5-5 with TRBJ2-7, with TRBD2 identical over 12 bases. Trimming removed 0 bases from V and 7 bases from J; junction bases left unmatched: 5. The CDR3 length is 15 residues. Germline V gene sequence: CDR1 SGHKS, CDR2 YYEKEE (reference sequence). Written as DNA, the CDR3 is TGTGCCAGCAGCTTGGGGACTAGCGGGACCGGGGAGCAGTACGTC. It translates to CASSLGTSGTGEQYV.

The chain employs TRBV7-2 and TRBJ2-2; 10 bases fit TRBD2. V lost 1 base, J lost 5 bases, and 4 bases stayed unmatched. Germline CDR1 is SGHTA and CDR2 is FQGNSA. This CDR3 has 16 amino acids. The CDR3, as DNA: TGTGCCAGCAGCTTAGTACGAGCGGGAGGGACCGGGGAGCTGTTTTTT. Protein product: CASSLVRAGGTGELFF.

V and J are TRBV4-3 and TRBJ2-2; TRBD1 is a possible D gene (5 bases). The germline gives CDR1 LGHNA, CDR2 YSLEER. Trimming pared 1 base from V and 1 base from J, leaving 13 bases between. The CDR3 loop spans 17 amino acids. The CDR3 bases are TGCGCCAGCAGCCAAGTGTGGGGCACAGAGAACACCGGGGAGCTGTTTTTT. It yields the protein CASSQVWGTENTGELFF.

The chain employs TRBV6-1 and TRBJ2-3, with TRBD1 matching 7 bases. With V trimmed by 7 bases and J by 5 bases, 3 bases remained unmatched. The CDR3 is 12 residues long. CDR1 is MNHNS, CDR2 SASEGT, per germline. The CDR3 nucleotides read TGTGCCAGCATACAGGGGAAAGATACGCAGTATTTT. Protein product: CASIQGKDTQYF.

CDR3 residues: CASSHGGSGRGLHSNQPQHF. For the CDR3, the DNA is TGTGCCAGCAGCCACGGGGGGTCTGGCAGGGGCCTTCATAGCAATCAGCCCCAGCATTTT. The V gene is TRBV5-4, the J gene TRBJ1-5; D is possibly TRBD1 (6 bases). Per germline, CDR1 SGHNT and CDR2 YYREEE (reference sequence). CDR3 length: 20 amino acids. Deletions cut 4 bases from V and 0 bases from J, with 26 bases between. Supplemented by reference TRBV5-4 and TRBJ1-5, the full variable domain reads ETGVTQSPTHLIKTRGQQVTLRCSSQSGHNTVSWYQQALGQGPQFIFQYYREEENGRGNFPPRFSGLQFPNYSSELNVNALELDDSALYLCASSHGGSGRGLHSNQPQHFGDGTRLSIL.

This clone was counted once. The rearrangement links TRBV11-3 to TRBJ2-1; possibly TRBD2 for D (6 bases). This CDR3 comprises 14 residues. The V end was cut by 4 bases, the J end by 3 bases, with 10 bases between. Germline V gene lookup returns CDR1 SGHNT and CDR2 YENEEA. DNA of the CDR3: TGTGCCAGCAGCTCCCCGGGGGTCTACAATGAGCAGTTCTTC. Translating gives CASSSPGVYNEQFF.

The gene calls are TRBV5-1 and TRBJ2-7; 7 nucleotides align to TRBD2. This CDR3 region has 14 residues. The germline V gene encodes CDR1 SGHRS and CDR2 YFSETQ. V shed 5 bases and J 5 bases; nucleotides not matched to a gene: 10. The CDR3 loop reads CASRHTSVANEQYF. CDR3 in DNA: TGCGCCAGCAGGCATACTAGCGTTGCGAACGAGCAGTACTTC.

This chain connects TRBV2 to TRBJ2-1; the match to TRBD2 covers 14 bases. This CDR3 contains 14 residues. Per germline, CDR1 SNHLY and CDR2 FYNNEI. J was trimmed by 10 bases and V by 7 bases; bases with no gene match: 6. CDR3: CASIGGTSGGEQFF. The CDR3 DNA reads as TGTGCCAGCATTGGGGGGACTAGCGGGGGAGAGCAGTTCTTC. The complete variable domain, with remaining parts taken from reference TRBV2 and TRBJ2-1, reads EPEVTQTPSHQVTQMGQEVILRCVPISNHLYFYWYRQILGQKVEFLVSFYNNEISEKSEIFDDQFSVERPDGSNFTLKIRSTKLEDSAMYFCASIGGTSGGEQFFGPGTRLTVL.

The rearrangement joins TRBV6-5 to TRBJ2-3; 7 bases are a match to TRBD2. The ends lost 6 bases at V and 5 bases at J; junction bases unmatched: 2. The CDR3 is 12 amino acids. Per germline, CDR1 MNHEY and CDR2 SVGAGI. CDR3 DNA: TGTGCCAGCAGCTCGGGGGGAGATACGCAGTATTTT. It encodes CASSSGGDTQYF.

The rearrangement uses TRBV6-1 and TRBJ2-3; 7 bases match TRBD1. V lost 5 bases and J lost 5; bases outside the gene matches: 7. Germline V gene sequence: CDR1 MNHNS, CDR2 SASEGT. The CDR3 covers 14 residues. The CDR3 nucleotides read TGTGCCAGCAGTATCCGACAGGGCAGAGATACGCAGTATTTT. It translates to CASSIRQGRDTQYF.

This chain uses TRBV28 with TRBJ2-3; 14 nucleotides line up with TRBD2. After removal of 6 bases from V and 3 bases from J, the junction contained 11 bases not matched to a gene. The CDR3 runs 18 residues. CDR1 is MDHEN, CDR2 SYDVKM, per germline. CDR3 in DNA: TGTGCCAGCAGCACCGGGACTAGCGGGAGCGGAAAAACAGATACGCAGTATTTT. Protein: CASSTGTSGSGKTDTQYF.

The chain recombines TRBV5-1 with TRBJ1-1; the D is unclear. Germline CDR1 SGHRS, CDR2 YFSETQ. V was pared by 3 bases and J by 3 bases, with 9 bases between. The CDR3 loop spans 13 amino acids. The CDR3 DNA reads as TGCGCCAGCAGCTGGGAGCGGGACACTGAAGCTTTCTTT. Encoded protein: CASSWERDTEAFF. Variable domain in full (rest from reference TRBV5-1 and TRBJ1-1): KAGVTQTPRYLIKTRGQQVTLSCSPISGHRSVSWYQQTPGQGLQFLFEYFSETQRNKGNFPGRFSGRQFSNSRSEMNVSTLELGDSALYLCASSWERDTEAFFGQGTRLTVV.

J is TRBJ2-3 and V is TRBV7-9; D is possibly TRBD2 (6 bases). Trimming removed 8 bases from V and 3 bases from J, with 9 bases in between. Germline CDR1 SEHNR, CDR2 FQNEAQ (reference sequence). The CDR3 covers 12 residues. The CDR3 coding sequence is TGTGCCAGCGGTGCGGGGACAGATACGCAGTATTTT. Translation: CASGAGTDTQYF. Full variable domain (missing parts from reference TRBV7-9 and TRBJ2-3): DTGVSQNPRHKITKRGQNVTFRCDPISEHNRLYWYRQTLGQGPEFLTYFQNEAQLEKSRLLSDRFSAERPKGSFSTLEIQRTEQGDSAMYLCASGAGTDTQYFGPGTRLTVL.

This chain links TRBV7-9 with TRBJ1-5; 9 bases are a match to TRBD1. CDR3 size: 12 residues. Germline V gene data show CDR1 as SEHNR and CDR2 as FQNEAQ (reference sequence). V gave up 8 bases and J gave up 6 bases; unmatched junction bases: 2. The CDR3, as DNA: TGTGCCAGCGGACAGGGGAGTCAGCCCCAGCATTTT. This codes for CASGQGSQPQHF.

The table lists this clone with a count of one. The chain carries TRBV19 and TRBJ1-1, with 7 nucleotides matching TRBD1. CDR1 is LNHDA and CDR2 is SQIVND in the germline V gene (reference sequence). CDR3 length: 14 amino acids. Trimming took 6 bases from V and 5 from J; bases not matched to a gene: 9. This CDR3 is CASREDRPGTEAFF. CDR3 DNA: TGTGCCAGTAGGGAGGACAGGCCGGGGACTGAAGCTTTCTTT.

This chain uses TRBV6-5 with TRBJ1-1; 7 bases are a match to TRBD1. The CDR3 sequence is 15 residues long. With 0 bases clipped from V and 1 base from J, the junction kept 2 bases outside the gene matches. Germline CDR1 MNHEY, CDR2 SVGAGI. CDR3 bases: TGTGCCAGCAGTTACTCCAGGGGGGAGAACACTGAAGCTTTCTTT. Translation gives CASSYSRGENTEAFF.

This sequence joins TRBV2 and TRBJ2-7; 7 bases line up with TRBD1. This CDR3 contains 13 residues. Trimming at V came to 2 bases and at J to 4 bases, leaving 2 bases not matched to a gene. Germline V lookup: CDR1 SNHLY, CDR2 FYNNEI. The CDR3, as DNA: TGTGCCAGCAGTGAAACAGGGGCGTACGAGCAGTACGTC. Amino acid sequence: CASSETGAYEQYV.

This clone was seen a single time. The chain employs TRBV14 and TRBJ1-2; the D gene is possibly TRBD1 (5 bases). The germline gives CDR1 SGHDN, CDR2 FVKESK. The CDR3 loop spans 14 amino acids. Between the trimmed V and J ends, which lost 3 bases and 5 bases, there was a span of 13 bases. The CDR3 DNA reads TGTGCCAGCAGCCATGCAGGGCGGGGGTATGGCTACACCTTC. Translation: CASSHAGRGYGYTF.

This clone was observed a few times. V usage is TRBV28 and J usage is TRBJ2-1; D uncertain. V lost 1 base to trimming and J lost 8 bases, with 6 bases between them. The CDR3 is 12 amino acids. Germline V CDR1 and CDR2: MDHEN, SYDVKM. The DNA of the CDR3 is TGTGCCAGCAGTTTATTGTCGGATGAGCAGTTCTTC. It specifies CASSLLSDEQFF. Full variable domain (rest looked up from reference TRBV28 and TRBJ2-1): DVKVTQSSRYLVKRTGEKVFLECVQDMDHENMFWYRQDPGLGLRLIYFSYDVKMKEKGDIPEGYSVSREKKERFSLILESASTNQTSMYLCASSLLSDEQFFGPGTRLTVL.